The T cell receptor (beta chain) described here comes from a study of blood T cell repertoires in COVID-19. Looking at the study overall: From T cells, B-cell-depleted T cells, or PBMCs came the material, which was cDNA or gDNA.

This table comes from immunoSEQ multiplex PCR, and its TCRdb copy is limited to in-frame clones, with some not included. The top ten hold 15% to 20% of the sample, which has over 200,000 clones, around 80% seen once. After removal of 2 bases from V and 7 bases from J, the junction contained 14 bases not matched to a gene. CDR1 LNHDA and CDR2 SQIVND come from the germline V gene (reference sequence). The CDR3 consists of 17 residues. The V gene is TRBV19, the J gene TRBJ2-5; 9 nucleotides match TRBD1. This receptor was obtained from a woman older than 75 with active or convalescent COVID-19. The sequenced sample consisted of peripheral blood. This chain's CDR3 is CASSIYQTGTGSLTQYF. As DNA, the CDR3 is TGTGCCAGTAGTATATACCAAACCGGGACAGGGAGTTTGACCCAGTACTTC. The variable domain in full, with the rest retrieved from reference TRBV19 and TRBJ2-5, is DGGITQSPKYLFRKEGQNVTLSCEQNLNHDAMYWYRQDPGQGLRLIYYSQIVNDFQKGDIAEGYSVSREKKESFPLTVTSAQKNPTAFYLCASSIYQTGTGSLTQYFGPGTRLLVL.